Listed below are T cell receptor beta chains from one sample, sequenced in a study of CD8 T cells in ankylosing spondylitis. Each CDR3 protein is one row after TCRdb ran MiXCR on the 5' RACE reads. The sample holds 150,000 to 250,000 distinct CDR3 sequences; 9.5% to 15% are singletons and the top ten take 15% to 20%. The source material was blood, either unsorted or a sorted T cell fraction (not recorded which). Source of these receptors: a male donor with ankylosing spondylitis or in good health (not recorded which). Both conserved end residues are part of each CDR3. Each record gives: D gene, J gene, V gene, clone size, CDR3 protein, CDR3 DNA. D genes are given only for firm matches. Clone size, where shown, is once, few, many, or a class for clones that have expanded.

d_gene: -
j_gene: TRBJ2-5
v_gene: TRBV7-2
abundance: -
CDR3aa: CASSLSPGPPETPQYF
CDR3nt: TGTGCCAGCAGCTTAAGTCCCGGGCCGCCGGAGACACCCCAGTACTTC

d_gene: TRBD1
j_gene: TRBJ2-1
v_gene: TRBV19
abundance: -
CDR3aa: CASLPHPGQGVNEQFF
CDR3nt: TGTGCCAGTCTCCCCCATCCGGGACAGGGGGTCAATGAGCAGTTCTTC

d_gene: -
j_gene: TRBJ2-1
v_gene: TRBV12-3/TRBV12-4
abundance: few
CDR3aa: CASRGGLSSYNEQFF
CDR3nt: TGTGCCAGCAGGGGGGGCTTGAGCTCCTACAATGAGCAGTTCTTC

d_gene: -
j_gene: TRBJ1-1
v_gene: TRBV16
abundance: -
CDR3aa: CASSQSWGGDTEAFF
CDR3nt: TGTGCCAGCAGCCAATCGTGGGGGGGGGACACTGAAGCTTTCTTT

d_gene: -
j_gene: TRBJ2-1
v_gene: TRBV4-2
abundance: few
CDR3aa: CASSQDWDFSYNEQFF
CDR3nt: TGTGCCAGCAGCCAAGATTGGGACTTTTCCTACAATGAGCAGTTCTTC

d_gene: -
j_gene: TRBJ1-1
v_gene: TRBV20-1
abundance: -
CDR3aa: CSASSPRRTEAFF
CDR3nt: TGCAGTGCTAGTTCCCCGAGGAGGACTGAAGCTTTCTTT

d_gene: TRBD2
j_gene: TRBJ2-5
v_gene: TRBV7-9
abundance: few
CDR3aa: CASSLWGLAQAETQYF
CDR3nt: TGTGCCAGCAGCTTATGGGGACTAGCGCAAGCGGAGACCCAGTACTTC

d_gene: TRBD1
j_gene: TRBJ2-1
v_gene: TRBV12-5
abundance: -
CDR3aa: CASGLTGGNEQFF
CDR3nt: TGTGCTAGTGGTTTAACAGGGGGCAATGAGCAGTTCTTC

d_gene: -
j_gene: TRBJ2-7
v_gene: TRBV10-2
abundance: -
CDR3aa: CASSATQSSYEQYF
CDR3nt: TGCGCCAGCAGTGCAACCCAGAGCTCCTACGAGCAGTACTTC

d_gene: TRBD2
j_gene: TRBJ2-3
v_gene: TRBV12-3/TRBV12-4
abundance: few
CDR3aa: CASREGLAGITDTQYF
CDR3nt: TGTGCCAGCAGGGAGGGACTAGCGGGTATCACAGATACGCAGTATTTT

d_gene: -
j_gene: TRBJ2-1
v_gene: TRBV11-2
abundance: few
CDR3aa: CASSLDRETGNSLYNEQFF
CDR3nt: TGTGCCAGCAGCTTAGATCGGGAGACAGGTAATAGCCTCTACAATGAGCAGTTCTTC

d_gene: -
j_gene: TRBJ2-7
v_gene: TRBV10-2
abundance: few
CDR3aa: CASKPRNSYEQYF
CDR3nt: TGCGCCAGCAAGCCCAGGAACTCCTACGAGCAGTACTTC

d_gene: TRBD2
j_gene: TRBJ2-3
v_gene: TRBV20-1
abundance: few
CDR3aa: CSAIAGETDTQYF
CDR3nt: TGCAGTGCTATAGCGGGAGAGACAGATACGCAGTATTTT

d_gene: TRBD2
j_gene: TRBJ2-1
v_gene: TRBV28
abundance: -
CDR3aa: CASRLGGGGLNNEQFF
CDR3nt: TGTGCCAGCAGACTCGGGGGGGGCGGTCTCAACAATGAGCAGTTCTTC

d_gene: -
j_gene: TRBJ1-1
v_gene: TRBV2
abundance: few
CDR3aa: CASRRTNPEAFF
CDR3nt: TGTGCCAGCAGAAGGACCAACCCTGAAGCTTTCTTT

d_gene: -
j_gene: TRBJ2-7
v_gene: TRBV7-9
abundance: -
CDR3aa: CASSLVRPGNYEQYF
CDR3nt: TGTGCCAGCAGCTTAGTAAGGCCAGGGAACTACGAGCAGTACTTC

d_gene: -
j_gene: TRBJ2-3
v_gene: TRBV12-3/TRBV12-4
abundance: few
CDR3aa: CASSLQGPTDTQYF
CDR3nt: TGTGCCAGCAGTTTACAAGGACCCACAGATACGCAGTATTTT

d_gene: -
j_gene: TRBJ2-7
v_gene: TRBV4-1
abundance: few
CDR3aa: CASSQGLGETLYEQYF
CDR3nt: TGCGCCAGCAGCCAGGGGTTGGGGGAAACCCTCTACGAGCAGTACTTC

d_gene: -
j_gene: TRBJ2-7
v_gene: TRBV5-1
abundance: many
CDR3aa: CASSKGDYYEQYF
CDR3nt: TGCGCCAGCAGTAAGGGGGATTACTACGAGCAGTACTTC

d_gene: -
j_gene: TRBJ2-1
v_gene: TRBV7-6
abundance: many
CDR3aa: CASTSWNNEQFF
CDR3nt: TGTGCCAGCACCTCTTGGAACAATGAGCAGTTCTTC

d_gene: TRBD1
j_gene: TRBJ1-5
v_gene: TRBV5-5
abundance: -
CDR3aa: CASSPGQASNQPQHF
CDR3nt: TGTGCCAGCAGCCCGGGACAGGCCAGCAATCAGCCCCAGCATTTT

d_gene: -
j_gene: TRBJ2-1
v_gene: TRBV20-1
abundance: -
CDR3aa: CSARPPRITYNEQFF
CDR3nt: TGCAGTGCTAGACCCCCCCGGATCACCTACAATGAGCAGTTCTTC

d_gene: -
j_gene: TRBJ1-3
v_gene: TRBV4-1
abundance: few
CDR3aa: CASSQDLTDGNTIYF
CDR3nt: TGCGCCAGCAGCCAAGATTTGACCGACGGAAACACCATATATTTT

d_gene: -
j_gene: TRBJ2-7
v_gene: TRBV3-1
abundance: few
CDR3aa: CASSQDEGGGYEQYF
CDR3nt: TGTGCCAGCAGCCAAGACGAGGGGGGGGGCTACGAGCAGTACTTC

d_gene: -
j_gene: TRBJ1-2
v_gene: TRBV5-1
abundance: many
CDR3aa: CASRDDLNYGYTF
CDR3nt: TGCGCCAGCAGAGATGACCTAAACTATGGCTACACCTTC

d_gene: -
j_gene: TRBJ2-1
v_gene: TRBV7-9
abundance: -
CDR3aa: CASSPRSGSSYNEQFF
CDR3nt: TGTGCCAGCAGCCCTAGGTCTGGGAGCTCCTACAATGAGCAGTTCTTC

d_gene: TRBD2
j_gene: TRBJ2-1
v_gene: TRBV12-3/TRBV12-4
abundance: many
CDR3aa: CASSLLSSGGEQFF
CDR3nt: TGTGCCAGCAGTTTACTTTCTAGCGGGGGCGAGCAGTTCTTC

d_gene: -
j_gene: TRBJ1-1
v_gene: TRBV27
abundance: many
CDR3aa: CASSFAGSEAFF
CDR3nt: TGTGCCAGCAGTTTTGCGGGGTCTGAAGCTTTCTTT

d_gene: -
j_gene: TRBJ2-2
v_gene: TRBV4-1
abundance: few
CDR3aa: CASSQVGPYLNTGELFF
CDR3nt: TGCGCCAGCAGCCAAGTCGGGCCATACCTTAACACCGGGGAGCTGTTTTTT

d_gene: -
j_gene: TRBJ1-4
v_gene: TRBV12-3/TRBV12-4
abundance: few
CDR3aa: CASSFLSFNEKLFF
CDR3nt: TGTGCCAGCAGTTTTCTCAGCTTTAATGAAAAACTGTTTTTT

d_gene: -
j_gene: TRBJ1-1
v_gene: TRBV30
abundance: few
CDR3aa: CAWAQGVTEAFF
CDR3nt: TGTGCCTGGGCTCAGGGAGTCACTGAAGCTTTCTTT

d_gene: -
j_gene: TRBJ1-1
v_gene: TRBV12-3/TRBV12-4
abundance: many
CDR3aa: CASSLQGEAFF
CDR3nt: TGTGCCAGCAGTTTACAGGGTGAAGCTTTCTTT

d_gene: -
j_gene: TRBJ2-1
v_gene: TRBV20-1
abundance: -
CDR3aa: CSARWSANEQFF
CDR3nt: TGCAGTGCTAGATGGAGTGCTAATGAGCAGTTCTTC

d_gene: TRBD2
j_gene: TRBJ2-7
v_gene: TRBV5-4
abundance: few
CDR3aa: CASSWGGITYEQYF
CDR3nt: TGTGCCAGCAGCTGGGGGGGAATCACCTACGAGCAGTACTTC

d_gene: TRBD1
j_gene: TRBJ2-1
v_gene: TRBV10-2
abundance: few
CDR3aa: CASRVKGQGVDEQFF
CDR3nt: TGCGCCAGCAGGGTGAAGGGACAGGGGGTAGATGAGCAGTTCTTC

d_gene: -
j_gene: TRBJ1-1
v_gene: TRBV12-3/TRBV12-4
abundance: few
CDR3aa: CASSRAAEAFF
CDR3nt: TGTGCCAGCAGTCGAGCAGCTGAAGCTTTCTTT

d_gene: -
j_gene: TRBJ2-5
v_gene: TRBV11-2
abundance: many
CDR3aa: CASSLEWQNQETQYF
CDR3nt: TGTGCCAGCAGCTTAGAGTGGCAGAACCAAGAGACCCAGTACTTC

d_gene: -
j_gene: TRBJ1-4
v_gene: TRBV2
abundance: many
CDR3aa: CASSEGLEELFF
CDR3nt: TGTGCCAGCAGTGAGGGTCTGGAGGAACTGTTTTTT

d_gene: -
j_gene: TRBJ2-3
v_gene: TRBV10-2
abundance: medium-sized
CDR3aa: CASSEPGGSGPTDTQYF
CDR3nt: TGCGCCAGCAGTGAGCCAGGTGGGTCTGGTCCCACAGATACGCAGTATTTT

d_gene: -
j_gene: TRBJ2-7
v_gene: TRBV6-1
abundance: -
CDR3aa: CASRTDSGEQYF
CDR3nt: TGTGCCAGCAGGACAGATTCAGGCGAGCAGTACTTC

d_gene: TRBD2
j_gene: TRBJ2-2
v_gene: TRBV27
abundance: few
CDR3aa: CASSSGLAGGQGELFF
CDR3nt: TGTGCCAGCAGTTCCGGACTAGCGGGAGGGCAAGGGGAGCTGTTTTTT

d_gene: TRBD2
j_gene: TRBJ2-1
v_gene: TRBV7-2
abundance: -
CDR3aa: CASSLASGALYNEQFF
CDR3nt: TGTGCCAGCAGCTTAGCTAGCGGGGCCCTCTACAATGAGCAGTTCTTC

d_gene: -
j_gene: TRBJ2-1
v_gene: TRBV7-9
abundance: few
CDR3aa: CASLTSEVNEQFF
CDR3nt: TGTGCCAGCCTGACGTCGGAGGTAAATGAGCAGTTCTTC

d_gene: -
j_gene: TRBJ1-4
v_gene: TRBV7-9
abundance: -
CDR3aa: CASSSGTTSSGLFF
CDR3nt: TGTGCCAGCAGCTCCGGGACAACCTCGTCGGGACTGTTTTTT

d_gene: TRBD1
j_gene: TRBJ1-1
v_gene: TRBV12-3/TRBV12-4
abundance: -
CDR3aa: CASSPSGQGGETEAFF
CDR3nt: TGTGCCAGCAGTCCATCAGGACAGGGAGGGGAAACTGAAGCTTTCTTT

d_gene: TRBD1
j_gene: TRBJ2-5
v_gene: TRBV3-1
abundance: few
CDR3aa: CASSQAGQGIETQYF
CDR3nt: TGTGCCAGCAGCCAAGCCGGACAGGGGATAGAGACCCAGTACTTC

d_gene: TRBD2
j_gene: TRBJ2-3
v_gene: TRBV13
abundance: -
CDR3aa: CASSSSTSGRGPDTQYF
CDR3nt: TGTGCCAGCAGCTCCTCGACTAGCGGGAGGGGTCCAGATACGCAGTATTTT

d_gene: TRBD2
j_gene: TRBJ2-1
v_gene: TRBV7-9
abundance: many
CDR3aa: CASSLVAGSYNEQFF
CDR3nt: TGTGCCAGCAGTCTCGTAGCGGGCTCCTACAATGAGCAGTTCTTC

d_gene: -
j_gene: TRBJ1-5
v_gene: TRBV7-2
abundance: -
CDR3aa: CASSSPTPVNQPQHF
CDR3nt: TGTGCCAGCAGCTCCCCTACCCCGGTTAATCAGCCCCAGCATTTT

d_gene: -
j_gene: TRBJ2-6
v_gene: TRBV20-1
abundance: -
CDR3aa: CSAAQDWANVLTF
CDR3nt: TGCAGTGCGGCCCAAGACTGGGCCAACGTCCTGACTTTC

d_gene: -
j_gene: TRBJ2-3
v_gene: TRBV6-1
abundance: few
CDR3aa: CASSAPRASTDTQYF
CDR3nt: TGTGCCAGCAGTGCGCCCAGGGCAAGCACAGATACGCAGTATTTT

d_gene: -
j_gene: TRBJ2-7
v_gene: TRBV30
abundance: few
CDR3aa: CAWTDVSYEQYF
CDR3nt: TGTGCCTGGACTGACGTGTCCTACGAGCAGTACTTC

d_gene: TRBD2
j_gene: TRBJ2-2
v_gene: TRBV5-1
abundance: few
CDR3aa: CASSLYEGGPTGELFF
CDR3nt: TGCGCCAGCAGCTTGTACGAGGGAGGGCCCACCGGGGAGCTGTTTTTT

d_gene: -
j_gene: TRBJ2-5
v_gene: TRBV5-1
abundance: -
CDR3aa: CASSSGASGPYQETQYF
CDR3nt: TGCGCCAGCAGCTCGGGGGCTAGCGGCCCGTACCAAGAGACCCAGTACTTC

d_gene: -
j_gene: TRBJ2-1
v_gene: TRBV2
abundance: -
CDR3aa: CASSAAGSPYNEQFF
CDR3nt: TGTGCCAGCAGCGCCGCGGGCAGCCCCTACAATGAGCAGTTCTTC

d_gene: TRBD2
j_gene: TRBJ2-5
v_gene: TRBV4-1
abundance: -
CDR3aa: CASSQGAAGGGETQYF
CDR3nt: TGCGCCAGCAGCCAAGGTGCCGCGGGGGGTGGGGAGACCCAGTACTTC

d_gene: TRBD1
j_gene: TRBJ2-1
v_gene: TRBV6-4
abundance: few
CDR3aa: CASSGGQGSYNEQFF
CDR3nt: TGTGCCAGCAGTGGGGGACAGGGCTCCTACAATGAGCAGTTCTTC

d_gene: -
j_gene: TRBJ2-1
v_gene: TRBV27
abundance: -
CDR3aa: CASSLSAGSSYNEQFF
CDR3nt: TGTGCCAGCAGTTTATCGGCAGGGTCCTCGTACAATGAGCAGTTCTTC

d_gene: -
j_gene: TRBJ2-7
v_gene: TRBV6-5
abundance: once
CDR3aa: CASSYEDRREQYF
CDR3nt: TGTGCCAGCAGTTACGAGGATCGGCGGGAGCAGTACTTC

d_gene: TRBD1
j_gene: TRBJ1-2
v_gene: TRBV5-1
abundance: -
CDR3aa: CASSPGQGDYGYTF
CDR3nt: TGCGCCAGCAGCCCCGGACAGGGCGACTATGGCTACACCTTC